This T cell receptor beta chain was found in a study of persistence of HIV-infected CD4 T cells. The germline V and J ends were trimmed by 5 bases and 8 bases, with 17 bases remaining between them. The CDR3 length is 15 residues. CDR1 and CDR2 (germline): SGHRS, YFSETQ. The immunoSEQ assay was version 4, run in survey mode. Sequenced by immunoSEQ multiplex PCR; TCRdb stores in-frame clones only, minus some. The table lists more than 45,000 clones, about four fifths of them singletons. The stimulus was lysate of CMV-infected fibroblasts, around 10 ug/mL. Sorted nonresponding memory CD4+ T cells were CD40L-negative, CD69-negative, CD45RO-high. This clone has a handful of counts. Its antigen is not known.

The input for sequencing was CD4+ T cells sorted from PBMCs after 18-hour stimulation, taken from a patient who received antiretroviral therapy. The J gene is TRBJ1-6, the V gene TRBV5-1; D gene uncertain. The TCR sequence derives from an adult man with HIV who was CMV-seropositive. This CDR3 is CASSWTDRADSPLHF. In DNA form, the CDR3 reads TGCGCCAGCAGTTGGACGGACCGGGCGGATTCACCCCTCCACTTT. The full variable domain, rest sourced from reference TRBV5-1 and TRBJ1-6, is KAGVTQTPRYLIKTRGQQVTLSCSPISGHRSVSWYQQTPGQGLQFLFEYFSETQRNKGNFPGRFSGRQFSNSRSEMNVSTLELGDSALYLCASSWTDRADSPLHFGNGTRLTVT.